These T cell receptor beta chains were read from a single sample in a study of CD8 T cells in Susac syndrome. TCRdb redid the calling of the immunoSEQ multiplex PCR reads with MiXCR, one entry per CDR3 protein. The profile shows about 430,000 distinct CDR3 sequences, roughly 85% of them singletons. Sequencing used CD8+ T cells from PBMCs. The receptors shown here come from a human donor with multiple sclerosis. Both conserved end residues are part of each CDR3. A D gene is named only where the DNA matches it firmly. A clone size is listed for some rows: how often the clone was seen (once, few, many), or a class if it is expanded.

>TRBD2|TRBV11-2|TRBJ2-5|few
TGTGCCAGCAGCTCGGGGACTAGCGGGAGGGCCGTCCAGACCCAGTACTTC
CASSSGTSGRAVQTQYF
>.|TRBV27|TRBJ1-1|.
TGTGCCAGCAGAGCTTACGCCCTGGAGACTGAAGCTTTCTTT
CASRAYALETEAFF
>.|TRBV2|TRBJ1-5|.
TGTGCCAGCAGTGATGGGGATAGCAATCAGCCCCAGCATTTT
CASSDGDSNQPQHF
>TRBD2|TRBV4-2|TRBJ2-7|.
TGTGCCAGCAGCCAAGCGAGTAGCGGGGGGGCCCACGAGCAGTACTTC
CASSQASSGGAHEQYF
>TRBD1|TRBV4-1|TRBJ1-6|once
TGCGCCAGCAGCCAAGATCGGGGAACAGGTTCAGGGGGTAATTCACCCCTCCACTTT
CASSQDRGTGSGGNSPLHF
>TRBD1|TRBV30|TRBJ1-1|.
TGTGCCTGGAGCTCAGGGGGCAACACTGAAGCTTTCTTT
CAWSSGGNTEAFF
>.|TRBV30|TRBJ2-5|.
TGTGCCTGGGAACCGGGACCACAAGAGACCCAGTACTTC
CAWEPGPQETQYF
>.|TRBV14|TRBJ2-5|.
TGTGCCAGCAGCCACCCCTTTACGGAGACCCAGTACTTC
CASSHPFTETQYF
>TRBD2|TRBV7-9|TRBJ2-7|.
TGTGCCAGCAGCTTAGAATGGGACGGGGGGGCCCTCGAGCAGTACTTC
CASSLEWDGGALEQYF
>.|TRBV7-9|TRBJ1-2|.
TGTGCCAGCAGCTTAGTAACGGAGAACTATGGCTACACCTTC
CASSLVTENYGYTF
>.|TRBV11-2|TRBJ2-5|.
TGTGCCAGCAGCTGGGGGGCTCTCGTCGAGGAGACCCAGTACTTC
CASSWGALVEETQYF
>TRBD1|TRBV5-8|TRBJ2-2|.
TGTGCCAGCAGCTCTGCCGGGACAGGGGCCGGGGAGCTGTTTTTT
CASSSAGTGAGELFF
>.|TRBV20-1|TRBJ2-6|.
TGCAGTGCTAGAGATCGGGACGGCTCTGGGGCCAACGTCCTGACTTTC
CSARDRDGSGANVLTF
>TRBD2|TRBV19|TRBJ2-7|few
TGTGCCAGTCAGCGAGCGGGAGACCCCTACGAGCAGTACTTC
CASQRAGDPYEQYF
>.|TRBV28|TRBJ2-7|.
TGTGCCAGCAGTTTACCCCCCGGCAGCTCCTACGAGCAGTACTTC
CASSLPPGSSYEQYF
>.|TRBV2|TRBJ2-5|.
TGTGCCAGCTTGAAAGAGACCCAGTACTTC
CASLKETQYF
>.|TRBV4-1|TRBJ1-4|.
TGCGCCAGCAGCCAAGTCTCCTTCGCAGGATACTTAAATTTT
CASSQVSFAGYLNF
>TRBD2|TRBV10-2|TRBJ2-7|.
TGCGCCAGCACGGGACTAGCGGGGGGGCTGGAGCACGAGCAGTACTTC
CASTGLAGGLEHEQYF
>.|TRBV18|TRBJ2-7|.
TGTGCCAGCTCACCACCCCACGACGGGAGCTCCTACGAGCAGTACTTC
CASSPPHDGSSYEQYF
>.|TRBV3-1|TRBJ1-2|.
TGTGCCAGCAGCCAAGACTTTCAGGGCTACTATGGCTACACCTTC
CASSQDFQGYYGYTF
>.|TRBV20-1|TRBJ2-7|.
TGCAGTGCTAGAGTTGGCGGCGATAGGAGCTCCTACGAGCAGTACTTT
CSARVGGDRSSYEQYF
>TRBD2|TRBV27|TRBJ2-7|.
TGTGCCAGCAGTGGACTAGCGGTATCCTACGAGCAGTACTTC
CASSGLAVSYEQYF